This paragraph covers one TCR beta chain sequence. Its target antigen remains unknown. No qualities accompany the bases; no much larger clone lies one base away. This sample is part of a study of shared clonotypes between healthy human individuals (dated by TCRdb to about 2020). For the wider study: The cohort included three men and two women between 18 and 49 years of age. Per donor, three plates each were used for CD4 naive and CD4 memory, two for CD8 naive, and one for CD8 memory. The study deeply sequenced blood TCR repertoires of several healthy adults to estimate repertoire size and the extent of clonotype sharing between individuals. To increase sequencing depth and limit assay-specific biases, TCR repertoire library preparation and sequencing were carried out by different laboratories using diverse techniques. Leukapheresis yielded between about 0.9 and 10 billion PBMCs per donor. The study at large found these results: Incomplete sequencing was indicated by rarefaction of sorted-subset datasets, despite the large sequencing depth. Only blood was sampled, and tissue TCR repertoires likely differ from those in blood. About 5% of naive CD4, more than 3% of naive CD8, roughly 2.4% of memory CD4, and over 0.35% of memory CD8 clonotypes were shared across several donors. Higher generation probabilities were observed for clonotypes shared by all four sorted-subset donors than for non-shared clonotypes. The small number of donors limited the genetic and exposure-history diversity represented. Pairwise subsampling indicated that sequencing depth was expected to affect the degree of clonotype sharing among donors. Estimated clonotype richness was generally larger for naive than for memory subsets.

TCR CDR3 regions were amplified from genomic DNA by multiplex PCR using the deep immunoSEQ assay. Extracted genomic DNA from each cell subset was distributed evenly across all wells of several immunoSEQ 96-well plates, and each plate was treated as a replicate. For sorted subsets, roughly 200 ng of genomic DNA, equivalent to 25,000 to 35,000 T cell genomes, went into each replicate PCR. Purified libraries were measured with a Qubit 3.0 fluorometer, size-checked on a Bioanalyzer 2100, and measured again with the KAPA Library Quantification kit. Each immunoSEQ 96-well plate was sequenced on its own single-read 150-cycle Illumina NextSeq 550 flow cell. The paper's processing steps were these. Because the immunoSEQ output held only junctional sequences and lacked quality scores, the filtering could not match the filtering applied to full-length reads. To assign V/J genes and CDR3, sequences were annotated using PyIR, a Python wrapper for IgBLAST v1.9, with IMGT germline references. Reads were filtered out if the reads had weak V/J assignments (E-value above 1e-6), no CDR3, stop codons, out-of-frame junctions, or ambiguous translated residues. V3J clonotypes were defined as sequences sharing the same inferred V gene, J gene, and CDR3 amino acid sequence. The percentage overlap between two repertoires was calculated by dividing the number of shared unique clonotypes by the size of the smaller repertoire. Richness of each repertoire was evaluated using RTK rarefaction, the Chao1 estimator, and Recon v2.1 estimates of unobserved clonotypes. OLGA was used to compute generation probabilities for all TCRbeta clonotypes that the gDNA method yielded from a handful of donors. The table was pulled from immuneACCESS by TCRdb, which kept in-frame rearrangements only. Such tables lose some clones; where checked, under half of the loss comes from unresolved V genes, and the rest has no known cause. V and J calls and clone size are given by that table; D and trimming were obtained from the DNA. The sample records roughly 590,000 clones, around 95% of which are singletons. The top ten constitute about 0.11% of the sample.

The germline V gene encodes CDR1 MNHEY and CDR2 SVGAGI. V is shortened by 6 bases, J by 4 bases, and the region joining them spans 15 bases. The CDR3 starts with the cysteine, ends with the phenylalanine, and has 15 residues. Only the CDR3 DNA is retained, 45 bases long and in frame from the first base. CD8 naive samples consisted of CD45RO-negative cells that were positively selected for CCR7, yielding a CD45RA+CCR7+ population without TemRA cells. The donors were healthy, HIV-negative adults with no recently reported acute infections or vaccinations. All donors were Caucasian adults living in Nashville, Tennessee, USA. Blood was obtained by leukapheresis, after which PBMCs were separated by Ficoll-Histopaque density gradient centrifugation and cryopreserved in liquid nitrogen vapor phase. Analytical flow cytometry was used to check the purity and quantity of every magnetically sorted T cell population. Genomic DNA was isolated from every sorted fraction and measured by UV absorbance on a Nanodrop 2000c.

This receptor chain uses TRBV6-5 and TRBJ2-2, with TRBD2 tentatively as D gene (7 bases match). The origin of this receptor is a woman younger than 45 in good health. The sequenced material came from naive CD8+ T cells sorted from blood. Per the publication, the cell subset or site label means: CD45RA+CCR7+. The CDR3 protein is CASSPWAGATGELFF. In nucleotides, the sequence is TGTGCCAGCAGCCCCTGGGCGGGGGCCACCGGGGAGCTGTTTTTT.